This TCR beta chain was obtained from a study of blood T cells in healthy people across ages. PCR was performed a second time for about 6 to 11 cycles using a sample-barcoded 5' primer and a J-beta primer mix. Tags on each cDNA molecule came from a template-switch adaptor with 12 random nucleotides. From the 5' RACE reads, TCRdb called clonotypes with MiXCR, one entry per CDR3 protein. This repertoire shows 800,000 to 1,300,000 distinct CDR3 sequences, around 25% found once; its top ten account for around 0.75%. The germline V and J ends were trimmed by 2 bases and 0 bases, with 5 bases remaining between them. Germline values: CDR1 SEHNR, CDR2 FQNEAQ (reference sequence). The CDR3 runs to 15 residues. Each donor's blood draw was 7.5 to 10 milliliters of peripheral blood. These data were also reused for a study on T cells of mothers and their children.

The sequence was collected from a girl aged 2 to 9 in good health. V gene TRBV7-9 combines with J gene TRBJ1-6; no firm D call. Sequenced input: blood. CDR3 nucleotides: TGTGCCAGCAGCTTATCCGACTCCTATAATTCACCCCTCCACTTT. Amino acid sequence: CASSLSDSYNSPLHF.